The sequence of this T cell receptor beta chain was determined in a study of blood T cell repertoires in COVID-19. The V gene end was trimmed by 1 base and the J gene end by 6 bases; junction bases not matched to a gene: 10. This CDR3 region has 18 residues. Germline V gives CDR1 MNHEY, CDR2 SMNVEV (reference sequence). Here immunoSEQ multiplex PCR was the method, and the copy in TCRdb shows in-frame clones only, minus some. The sample shows fewer than 90,000 clones, roughly 80% of them seen only once. The chain combines TRBV27 with TRBJ2-1, with 12 bases that match TRBD2. Sequenced: peripheral blood. The sequence was collected from a man aged 50-59 years with acute or convalescent COVID-19. Here the CDR3 reads CASSLYSLAGGRGNEQFF. The CDR3, as DNA: TGTGCCAGCAGTTTATATTCCCTAGCGGGAGGGAGGGGCAATGAGCAGTTCTTC.